This T cell receptor (beta chain) was recovered during a study of shared clonotypes between healthy human individuals. Study-wide background: Each donor's CD8 memory used one plate, CD8 naive two, each CD4 subset three. Study-wide results and limits: A few donors had approximately 4.6% of their naive CD4 clonotypes in common. A reduction in generation probabilities was seen for non-shared clonotypes relative to those shared by all four donors.

Sequencing was performed with immunoSEQ multiplex PCR; in TCRdb, only in-frame clones are kept and a portion is missing. The table records a few million clones, just over 90% of them present only once. To note about this clone: What it binds is unknown.

The sequence was collected from a man in his late teens or twenties in good health. Some clones in this sample may be carry-over from other donors' samples. Source material: naive CD4+ T cells from PBMCs. Subset of the sample: CD45RA+ positively selected.

The CDR3, as DNA: TGTGCCAGCAGTTTATTTGGACAGGGGAACACCGGGGAGCTGTTTTTT. It specifies CASSLFGQGNTGELFF. The rearrangement links TRBV28 to TRBJ2-2; 8 bases are shared with TRBD1. CDR1 is MDHEN and CDR2 is SYDVKM in the germline V gene. Trimming cost V 1 base and J 1 base; bases outside gene matches: 2. This CDR3 is built from 16 residues.